The sequence of this TCR beta chain was determined in a study of blood T cell repertoires in COVID-19. Study-wide background: The United States, Italy and Spain were the sources of the acute and convalescent COVID-19 samples. T cells, B-cell-depleted T cells, or PBMCs supplied cDNA or gDNA.

In the original processing: Nucleated cell number was recorded as an estimate derived from reference gene primer amplification. TCRdb's table, derived via immunoSEQ multiplex PCR, lists solely in-frame clones and lacks some. The D gene and trimming were derived from the DNA, and the V and J assignments and clone size from that table. This sample has over 60,000 clones, with about 90% found just once. The sequenced material came from peripheral blood. This clonotype was obtained from an elderly woman with active COVID-19.

The CDR3 DNA sequence: TGTGCCAGCAGCCCTAGCTGGCGGGAGATTAATGAGCAGTTCTTC. This codes for CASSPSWREINEQFF. The chain combines TRBV7-9 with TRBJ2-1; 7 positions agree with TRBD2. The CDR3 has 15 residues. V was clipped by 5 bases and J by 7 bases; unmatched bases: 11. Germline V CDR1 and CDR2: SEHNR, FQNEAQ (reference sequence).